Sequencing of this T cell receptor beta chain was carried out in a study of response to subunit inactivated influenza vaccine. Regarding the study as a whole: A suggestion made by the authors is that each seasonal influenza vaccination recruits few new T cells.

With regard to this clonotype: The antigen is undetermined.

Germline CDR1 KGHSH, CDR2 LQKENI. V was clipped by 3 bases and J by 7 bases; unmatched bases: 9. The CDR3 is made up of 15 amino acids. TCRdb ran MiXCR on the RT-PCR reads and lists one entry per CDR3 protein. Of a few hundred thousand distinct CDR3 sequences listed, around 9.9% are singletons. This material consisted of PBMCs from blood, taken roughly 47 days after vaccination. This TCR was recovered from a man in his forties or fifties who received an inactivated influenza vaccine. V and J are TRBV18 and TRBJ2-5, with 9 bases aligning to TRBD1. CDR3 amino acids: CASSPGQGRSGTQYF. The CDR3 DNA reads TGTGCCAGCTCACCCGGACAGGGGAGGTCGGGGACCCAGTACTTC.